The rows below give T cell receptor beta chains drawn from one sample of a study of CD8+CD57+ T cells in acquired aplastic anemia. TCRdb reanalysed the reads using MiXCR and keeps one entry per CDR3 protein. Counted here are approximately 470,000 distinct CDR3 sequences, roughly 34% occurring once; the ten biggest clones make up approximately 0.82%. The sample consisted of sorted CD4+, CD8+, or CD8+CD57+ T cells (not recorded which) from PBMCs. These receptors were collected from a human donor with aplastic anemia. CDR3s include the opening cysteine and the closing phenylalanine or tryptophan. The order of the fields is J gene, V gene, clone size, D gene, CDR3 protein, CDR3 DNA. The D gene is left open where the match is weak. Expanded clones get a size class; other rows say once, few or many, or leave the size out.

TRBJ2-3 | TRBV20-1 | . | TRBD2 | CSARVIAGGLTDTQYF | TGCAGTGCTAGAGTAATAGCGGGGGGTTTGACAGATACGCAGTATTTT
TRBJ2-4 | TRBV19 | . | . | CASSIEGRAKNIQYF | TGTGCCAGTAGTATAGAAGGTCGGGCTAAAAACATTCAGTACTTC
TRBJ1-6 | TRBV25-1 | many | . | CASTARAGYNSPLHF | TGTGCCAGCACGGCCAGGGCGGGGTATAATTCACCCCTCCACTTT
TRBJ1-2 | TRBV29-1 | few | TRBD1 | CSVGTGLTYTF | TGCAGCGTGGGGACAGGGCTCACCTACACCTTC
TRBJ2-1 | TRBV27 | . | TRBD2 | CASSGLAGNEQFF | TGTGCCAGCAGTGGACTAGCGGGCAATGAGCAGTTCTTC
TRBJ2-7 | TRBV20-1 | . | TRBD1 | CSVHPRTGGNYEQYF | TGCAGTGTTCATCCAAGGACAGGGGGCAACTACGAGCAGTACTTC
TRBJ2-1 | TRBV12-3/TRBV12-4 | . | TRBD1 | CASSPRQGSSYNEQFF | TGTGCCAGCAGCCCTCGACAGGGTAGCTCCTACAATGAGCAGTTCTTC
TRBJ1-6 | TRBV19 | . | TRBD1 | CASTYTGGMNSPLHF | TGTGCCAGTACCTACACAGGGGGTATGAATTCACCCCTCCACTTT
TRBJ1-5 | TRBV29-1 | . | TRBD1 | CSVAYDRDFQPQHF | TGCAGCGTTGCCTACGACAGGGATTTTCAGCCCCAGCATTTT
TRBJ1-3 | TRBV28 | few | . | CASSPQMSGNTIYF | TGTGCCAGCAGTCCCCAGATGTCTGGAAACACCATATATTTT
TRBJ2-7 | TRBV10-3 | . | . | CAIRGASSYEQYF | TGTGCCATCAGGGGGGCGAGCTCCTACGAGCAGTACTTC
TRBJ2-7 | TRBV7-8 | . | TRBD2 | CASSITSPGLGSVEQYF | TGTGCCAGCAGTATAACATCACCGGGACTAGGATCCGTCGAGCAGTACTTC
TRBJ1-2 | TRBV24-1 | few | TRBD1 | CATSDQQGAYGYTF | TGTGCCACCAGTGATCAACAGGGGGCCTATGGCTACACCTTC
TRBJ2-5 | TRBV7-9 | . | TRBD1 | CASRQGAETQYF | TGTGCCAGCAGACAGGGGGCAGAGACCCAGTACTTC
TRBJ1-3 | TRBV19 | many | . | CASSISSQWSSGNTIYF | TGTGCCAGTAGTATATCCAGTCAATGGAGCTCTGGAAACACCATATATTTT
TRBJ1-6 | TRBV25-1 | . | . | CASSPRVGATPLHF | TGTGCCAGCTCCCCACGGGTTGGGGCAACGCCCCTCCACTTT
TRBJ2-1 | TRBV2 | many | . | CASSEVGQPYNEQFF | TGTGCCAGCAGCGAGGTAGGACAGCCCTACAATGAGCAGTTCTTC
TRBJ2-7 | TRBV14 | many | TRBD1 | CASSQNIGTGGEQYF | TGTGCCAGCAGCCAGAACATCGGGACAGGTGGTGAGCAGTACTTC
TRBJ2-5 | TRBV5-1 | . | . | CASSLGGRTQETQYF | TGCGCCAGCAGCCTAGGTGGGAGGACCCAAGAGACCCAGTACTTC
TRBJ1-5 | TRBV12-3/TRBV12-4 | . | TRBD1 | CASTRQGAMNQPQHF | TGTGCCAGCACCCGACAGGGGGCGATGAATCAGCCCCAGCATTTT
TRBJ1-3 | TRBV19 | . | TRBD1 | CASISGQGRNTIYF | TGTGCCAGTATCTCTGGACAGGGCCGAAACACCATATATTTT
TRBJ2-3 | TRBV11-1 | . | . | CASSLMGSPTDTQYF | TGTGCCAGCAGCTTAATGGGATCCCCCACAGATACGCAGTATTTT
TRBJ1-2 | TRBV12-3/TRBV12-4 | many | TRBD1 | CASSLWTGFPTF | TGTGCCAGCAGTTTATGGACAGGATTCCCCACCTTC
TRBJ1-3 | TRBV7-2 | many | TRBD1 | CASSLAVTGSGNTIYF | TGTGCCAGCAGCTTAGCCGTGACAGGGTCTGGAAACACCATATATTTT
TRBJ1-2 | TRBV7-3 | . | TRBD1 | CASSAGQGFSGYTF | TGTGCCAGCAGTGCGGGACAGGGGTTTTCGGGCTACACCTTC
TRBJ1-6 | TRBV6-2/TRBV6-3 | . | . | CASSYLGGNSPLHF | TGTGCCAGCAGTTACCTGGGTGGGAATTCACCCCTCCACTTT
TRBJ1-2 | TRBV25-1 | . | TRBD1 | CASSPYLTGVVNYGYTF | TGTGCCAGCAGTCCGTATCTGACAGGGGTCGTTAACTATGGCTACACCTTC
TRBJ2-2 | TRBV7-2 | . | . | CPSSLKRNTGELFF | TGTCCCAGCAGCTTAAAGCGGAACACCGGGGAGCTGTTTTTT
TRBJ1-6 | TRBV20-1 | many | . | CSAREVGGLNSPLHF | TGCAGTGCTAGAGAGGTGGGAGGTCTAAATTCACCCCTCCACTTT
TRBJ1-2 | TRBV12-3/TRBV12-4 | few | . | CASSLARGNYGYTF | TGTGCCAGCAGTTTAGCTAGGGGAAACTATGGCTACACCTTC
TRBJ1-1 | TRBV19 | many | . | CASSRMNTEAFF | TGTGCCAGTAGCAGGATGAACACTGAAGCTTTCTTT
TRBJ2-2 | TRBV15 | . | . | CATSRVYGIDNTGELFF | TGTGCCACCAGCAGAGTTTATGGGATCGATAACACCGGGGAGCTGTTTTTT